The clone carrying this T cell receptor (beta chain) was seen repeatedly, ten times or more. The CDR3 sequence is 16 residues long. Germline V gives CDR1 MDHEN, CDR2 SYDVKM. V was trimmed by 5 bases and J by 4 bases, leaving 20 bases between them. This entry comes from a study of Graves' ophthalmopathy and Graves' hyperthyroidism. Beta-chain TCR CDR3 regions were amplified from RNA transcripts. HTBI primers served in a first-round RT-PCR, which a second-round multiplex PCR followed. TCRdb reanalysed the multiplex PCR reads using MiXCR and keeps one entry per CDR3 protein. The sample lists roughly 480,000 distinct CDR3 sequences, over 13% seen once, with about 10% in the top ten.

This TCR came from a woman in her thirties with Graves' ophthalmopathy. This chain connects TRBV28 to TRBJ1-2, with D possibly being TRBD1 (5 bases). Sequencing input: blood. CDR3 sequence reads: CASSANLGRRTYGYTF. In nucleotides, the CDR3 is TGTGCCAGCAGTGCTAACCTGGGACGCCGTACCTATGGCTACACCTTC.